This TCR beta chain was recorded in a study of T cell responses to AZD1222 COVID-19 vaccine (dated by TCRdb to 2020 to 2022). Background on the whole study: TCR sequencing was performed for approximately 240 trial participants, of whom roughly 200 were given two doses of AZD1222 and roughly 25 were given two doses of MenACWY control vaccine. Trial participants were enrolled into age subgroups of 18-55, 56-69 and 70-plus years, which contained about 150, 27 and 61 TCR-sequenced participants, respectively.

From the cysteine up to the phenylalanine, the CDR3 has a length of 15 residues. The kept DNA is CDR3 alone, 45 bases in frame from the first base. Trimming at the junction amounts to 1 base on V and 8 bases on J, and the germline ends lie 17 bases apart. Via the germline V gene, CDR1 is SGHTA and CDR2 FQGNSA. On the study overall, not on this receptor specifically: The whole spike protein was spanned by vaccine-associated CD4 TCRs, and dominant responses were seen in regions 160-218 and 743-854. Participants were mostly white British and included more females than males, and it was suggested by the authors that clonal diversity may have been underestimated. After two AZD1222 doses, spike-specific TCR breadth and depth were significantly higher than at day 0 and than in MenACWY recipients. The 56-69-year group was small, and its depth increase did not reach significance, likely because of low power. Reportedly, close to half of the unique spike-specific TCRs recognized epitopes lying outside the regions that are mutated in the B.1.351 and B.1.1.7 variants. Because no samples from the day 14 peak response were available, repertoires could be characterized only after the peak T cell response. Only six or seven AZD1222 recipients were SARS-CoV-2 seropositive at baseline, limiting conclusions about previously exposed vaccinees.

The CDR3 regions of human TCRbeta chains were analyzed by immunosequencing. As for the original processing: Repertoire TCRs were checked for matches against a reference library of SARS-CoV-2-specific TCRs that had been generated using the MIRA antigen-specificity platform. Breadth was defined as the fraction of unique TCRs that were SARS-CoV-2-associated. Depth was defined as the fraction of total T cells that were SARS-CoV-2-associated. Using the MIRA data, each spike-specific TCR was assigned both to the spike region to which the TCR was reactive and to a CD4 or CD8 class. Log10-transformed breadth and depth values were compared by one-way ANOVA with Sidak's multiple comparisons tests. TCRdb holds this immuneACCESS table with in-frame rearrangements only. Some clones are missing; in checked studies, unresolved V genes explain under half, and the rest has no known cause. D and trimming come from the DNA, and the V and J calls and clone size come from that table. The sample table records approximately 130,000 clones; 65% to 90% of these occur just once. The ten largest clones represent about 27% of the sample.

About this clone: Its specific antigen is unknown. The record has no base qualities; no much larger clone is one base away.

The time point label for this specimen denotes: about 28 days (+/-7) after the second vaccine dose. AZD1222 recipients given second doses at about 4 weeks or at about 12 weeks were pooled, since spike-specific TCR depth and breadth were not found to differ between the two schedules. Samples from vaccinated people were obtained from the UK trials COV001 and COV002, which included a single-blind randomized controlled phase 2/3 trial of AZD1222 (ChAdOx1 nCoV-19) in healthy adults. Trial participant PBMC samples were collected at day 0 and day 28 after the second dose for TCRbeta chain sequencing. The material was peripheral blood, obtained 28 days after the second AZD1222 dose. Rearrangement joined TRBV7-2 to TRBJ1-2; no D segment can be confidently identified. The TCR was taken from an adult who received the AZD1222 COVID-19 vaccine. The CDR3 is CASSLGFVPLGGYTF. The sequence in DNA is TGTGCCAGCAGCTTAGGGTTCGTTCCCCTGGGGGGCTACACCTTC.